This TCR beta chain was documented in a study of blood T cells in healthy people across ages. As for the study in general: There was about one barcoded beta molecule captured by template switching per two T cells. Points from the study as a whole: Unknown CMV status may confound age-related changes in expanded clones. Higher diversity, along with more naive CD4+ cells, distinguished long-lived donors from aged donors.

Then a second PCR, running about 7 to 11 cycles, was carried out with a sample-barcoded 5' primer and a J-beta primer mix. TCRdb analysed the 5' RACE reads with MiXCR anew, one entry per CDR3 protein. The data show 800,000 to 1,000,000 distinct CDR3 sequences, roughly 50% seen once. As for this clonotype: Its antigen is not known.

CDR1 is SNHLY and CDR2 is FYNNEI in the germline V gene. V lost 0 bases and J 1 base, leaving 9 bases between the germline ends. The CDR3 contains 15 residues. This TCR derives from a man aged 30 to 39 in good health. The V call is TRBV2, the J call TRBJ1-1; D uncertain. The sequenced sample was blood. The CDR3 nucleotides are TGTGCCAGCAGTGAAGCGGAAGGGAGGAACACTGAAGCTTTCTTT. Encoded protein: CASSEAEGRNTEAFF. Drawing the rest from reference TRBV2 and TRBJ1-1, the complete variable domain is EPEVTQTPSHQVTQMGQEVILRCVPISNHLYFYWYRQILGQKVEFLVSFYNNEISEKSEIFDDQFSVERPDGSNFTLKIRSTKLEDSAMYFCASSEAEGRNTEAFFGQGTRLTVV.